This TCR beta chain was profiled in a study of blood T cell repertoires in COVID-19. Overall study context: The United States, Italy and Spain provided the acute and convalescent COVID-19 samples.

In the original analysis: Estimation of nucleated cell counts relied on the amplification of reference gene primers. Measured with immunoSEQ multiplex PCR; TCRdb has only the in-frame clones, and not every one. V, J and clone size reflect that table, while D and trimming were determined from the DNA. This repertoire shows approximately 260,000 clones, roughly 90% found once; its top ten account for around 2.1%. The V and J ends lost 6 bases and 4 bases, in that order; junction bases with no gene match: 8. The CDR3 extends over 14 amino acids. Germline CDR1 and CDR2: MNHEY and SVGAGI. This receptor was obtained from a man aged 50 or older with acute or convalescent COVID-19. Material: peripheral blood. V gene TRBV6-5 combines with J gene TRBJ1-2; 7 bases are a match to TRBD1. Here the CDR3 reads CASSSDDRAYGYTF. In DNA, the CDR3 is TGTGCCAGCAGCTCAGATGACAGGGCCTATGGCTACACCTTC.